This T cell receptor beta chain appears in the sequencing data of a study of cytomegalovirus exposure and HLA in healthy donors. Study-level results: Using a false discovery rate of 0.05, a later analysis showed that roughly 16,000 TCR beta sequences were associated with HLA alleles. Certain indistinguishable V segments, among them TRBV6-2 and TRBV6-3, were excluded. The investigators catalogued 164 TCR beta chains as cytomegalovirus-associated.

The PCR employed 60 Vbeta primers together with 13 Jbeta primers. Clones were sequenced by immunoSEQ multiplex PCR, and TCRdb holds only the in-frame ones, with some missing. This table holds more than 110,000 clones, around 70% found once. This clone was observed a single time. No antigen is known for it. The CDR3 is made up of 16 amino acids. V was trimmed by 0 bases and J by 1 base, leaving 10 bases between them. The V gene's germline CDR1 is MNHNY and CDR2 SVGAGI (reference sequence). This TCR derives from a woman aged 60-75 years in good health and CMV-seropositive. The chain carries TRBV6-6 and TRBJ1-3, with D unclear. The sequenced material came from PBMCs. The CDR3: CASSYSEGRSGNTIYF. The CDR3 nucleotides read TGTGCCAGCAGTTACTCGGAGGGCAGATCTGGAAACACCATATATTTT.